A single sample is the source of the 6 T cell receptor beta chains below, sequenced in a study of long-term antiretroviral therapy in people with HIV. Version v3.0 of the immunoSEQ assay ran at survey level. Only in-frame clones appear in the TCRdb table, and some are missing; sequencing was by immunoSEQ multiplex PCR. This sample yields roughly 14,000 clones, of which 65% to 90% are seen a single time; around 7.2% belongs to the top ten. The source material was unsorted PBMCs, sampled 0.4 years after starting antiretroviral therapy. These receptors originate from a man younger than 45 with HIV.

CDR3 DNA sequence: TGCGCCAGCAGCCAAGATTTGGCGGCAGGGGAAGGGGTCACTGAAGCTTTCTTT. It is translated as CASSQDLAAGEGVTEAFF. The V gene is TRBV4-3, the J gene TRBJ1-1; TRBD1 might be the D (6 bases). Germline assignment: CDR1 LGHNA and CDR2 YSLEER. The CDR3 runs to 18 residues. Trimming took off 0 bases at V and 4 bases at J, with 21 bases between the two ends.

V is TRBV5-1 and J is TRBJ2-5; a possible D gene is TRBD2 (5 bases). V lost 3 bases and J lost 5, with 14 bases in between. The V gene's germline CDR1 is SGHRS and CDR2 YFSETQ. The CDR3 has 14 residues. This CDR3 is CASSSGRLGETQYF. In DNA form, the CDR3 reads TGCGCCAGCAGCTCGGGGAGACTGGGGGAGACCCAGTACTTC.

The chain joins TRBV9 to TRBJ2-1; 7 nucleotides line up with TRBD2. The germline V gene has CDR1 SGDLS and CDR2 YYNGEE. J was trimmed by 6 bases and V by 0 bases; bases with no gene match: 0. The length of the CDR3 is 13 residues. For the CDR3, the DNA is TGTGCCAGCAGCGTAGGACTAGCCAATGAGCAGTTCTTC. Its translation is CASSVGLANEQFF.

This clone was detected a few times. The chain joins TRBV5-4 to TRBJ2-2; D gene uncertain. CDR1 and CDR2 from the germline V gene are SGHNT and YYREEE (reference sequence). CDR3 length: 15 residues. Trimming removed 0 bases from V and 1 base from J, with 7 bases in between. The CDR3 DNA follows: TGTGCCAGCAGCTTGGACCCAAGGAACACCGGGGAGCTGTTTTTT. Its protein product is CASSLDPRNTGELFF.

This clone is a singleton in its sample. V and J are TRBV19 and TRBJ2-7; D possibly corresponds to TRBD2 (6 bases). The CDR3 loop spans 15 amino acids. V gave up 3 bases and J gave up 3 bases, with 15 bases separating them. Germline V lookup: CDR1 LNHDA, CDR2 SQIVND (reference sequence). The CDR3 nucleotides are TGTGCCAGTAGTATGGTTTTTGGGGGAGGCTACGAGCAGTACTTC. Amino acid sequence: CASSMVFGGGYEQYF. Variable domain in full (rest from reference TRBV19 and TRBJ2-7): DGGITQSPKYLFRKEGQNVTLSCEQNLNHDAMYWYRQDPGQGLRLIYYSQIVNDFQKGDIAEGYSVSREKKESFPLTVTSAQKNPTAFYLCASSMVFGGGYEQYFGPGTRLTVT.

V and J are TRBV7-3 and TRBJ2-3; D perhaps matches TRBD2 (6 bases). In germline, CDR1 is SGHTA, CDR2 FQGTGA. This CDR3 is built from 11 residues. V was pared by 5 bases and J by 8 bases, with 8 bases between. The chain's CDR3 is CASSLGGTQYF. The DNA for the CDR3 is TGTGCCAGCAGCCTGGGGGGTACGCAGTATTTT.